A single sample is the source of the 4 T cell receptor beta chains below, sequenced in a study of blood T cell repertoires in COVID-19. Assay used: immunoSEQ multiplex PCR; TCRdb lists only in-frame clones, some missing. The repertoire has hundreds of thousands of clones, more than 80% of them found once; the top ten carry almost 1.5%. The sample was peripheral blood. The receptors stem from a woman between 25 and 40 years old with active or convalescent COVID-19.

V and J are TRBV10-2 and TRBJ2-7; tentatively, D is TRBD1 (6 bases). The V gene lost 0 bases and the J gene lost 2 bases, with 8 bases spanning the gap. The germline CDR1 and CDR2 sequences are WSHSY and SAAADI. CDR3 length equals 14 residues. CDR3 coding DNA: TGCGCCAGCAGTGAGTCGACAGGACCCTACGAGCAGTACTTC. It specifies CASSESTGPYEQYF.

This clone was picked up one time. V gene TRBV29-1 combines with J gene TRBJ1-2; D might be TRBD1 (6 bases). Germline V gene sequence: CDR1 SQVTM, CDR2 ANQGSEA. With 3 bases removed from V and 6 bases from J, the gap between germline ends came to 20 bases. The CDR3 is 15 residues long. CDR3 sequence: CSVESGDRPRNGYTF. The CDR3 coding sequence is TGCAGCGTTGAGAGCGGCGACAGGCCCCGGAATGGCTACACCTTC.

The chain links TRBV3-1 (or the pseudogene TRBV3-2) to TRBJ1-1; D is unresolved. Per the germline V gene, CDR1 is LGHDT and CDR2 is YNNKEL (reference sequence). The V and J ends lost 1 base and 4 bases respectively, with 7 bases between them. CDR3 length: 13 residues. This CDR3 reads CASSQVEATEAFF. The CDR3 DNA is TGTGCCAGCAGCCAAGTTGAGGCCACTGAAGCTTTCTTT.

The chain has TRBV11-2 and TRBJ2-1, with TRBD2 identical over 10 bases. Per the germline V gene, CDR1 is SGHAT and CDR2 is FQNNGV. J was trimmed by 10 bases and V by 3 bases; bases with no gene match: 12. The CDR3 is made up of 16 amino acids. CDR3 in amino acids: CASSFLPAGGAGEQFF. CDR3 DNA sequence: TGTGCCAGCAGCTTTCTCCCAGCGGGGGGGGCCGGGGAGCAGTTCTTC.